This TCR beta chain emerged from a study of Graves' ophthalmopathy and Graves' hyperthyroidism. Notes on the study in general: Ophthalmopathy progression prediction by the model yielded a sensitivity of roughly 67% and a specificity of about 72%.

There are a few counts of this clonotype. Its antigen is as yet unknown. Germline CDR1 and CDR2: DFQATT and SNEGSKA (reference sequence). Trimming took 2 bases from V and 6 from J; bases not matched to a gene: 10. The CDR3 loop spans 15 amino acids. RNA transcripts provided the template for amplifying TCR beta CDR3 regions. Amplification began with first-round RT-PCR using HTBI primers, then second-round multiplex PCR was performed. Using its own MiXCR run on the multiplex PCR reads, TCRdb lists one record per CDR3 protein. The sample lists 600,000 to 950,000 distinct CDR3 sequences; roughly two fifths were seen once. Certain patients, namely those with other autoimmune diseases, uncontrolled infections, pregnancy or lactation, were excluded. Serum thyroxine and TRAb, along with clinical symptoms, thyroid ultrasound and orbital computed tomography, were what diagnosis relied on. Roughly 10 ml of fresh blood yielded the PBMCs by density gradient.

This sequence originates from an adult man with Graves' ophthalmopathy. The gene calls are TRBV20-1 and TRBJ1-5; 7 positions match TRBD1. Specimen: peripheral blood. The chain's CDR3 is CSARSLDRFGQPQHF. Here the CDR3 DNA reads TGCAGTGCTAGAAGCCTGGACAGGTTCGGTCAGCCCCAGCATTTT.